These 10 T cell receptor beta chains originate from one sample sequenced in a study of T-cell reconstitution after alpha-beta-depleted transplantation in children. TCRbeta library construction was performed incorporating unique molecular identifiers. One entry per CDR3 protein results from TCRdb running MiXCR on the PCR reads. The sample comprises around 670,000 distinct CDR3 sequences, about 12% of which are singletons, and roughly 0.77% rests with the top ten. The input for sequencing was PBMCs, taken before TCRalphabeta/CD19-depleted stem cell transplant. The source of these receptors is a girl aged 2 to 10 with congenital amegakaryocytic thrombocytopenia, due to receive a stem cell transplant.

This sequence joins TRBV5-1 and TRBJ2-5; a weak D match, TRBD1 (5 bases). Trimming stripped 0 bases from V and 5 bases from J, with 11 bases between. The germline gives CDR1 SGHRS, CDR2 YFSETQ. This CDR3 comprises 14 residues. CDR3 in amino acids: CASSLGGGTETQYF. DNA for the CDR3: TGCGCCAGCAGCTTGGGGGGCGGTACGGAGACCCAGTACTTC.

There are a few counts of this clonotype. This sequence joins TRBV12-3 or TRBV12-4 and TRBJ2-3; perhaps D is TRBD1 or TRBD2 (6 bases each). This CDR3 contains 15 residues. The V end lost 3 bases, the J end lost 4 bases, and 14 bases lay between the germline ends. CDR3 loop: CASSLGGSTSDTQYF. CDR3 nucleotide sequence: TGTGCCAGCAGTTTGGGGGGCTCAACTTCAGATACGCAGTATTTT.

The table lists this clonotype with a few counts. V gene TRBV7-8 combines with J gene TRBJ2-7; D ambiguous. This CDR3 has 15 residues. V was pared by 1 base and J by 2 bases, with 12 bases between. Germline loops: CDR1 SGHVS, CDR2 FQNEAQ. The CDR3 loop reads CASSLDRVRTYEQYF. Written as DNA, the CDR3 is TGTGCCAGCAGCTTAGATCGGGTCAGAACCTACGAGCAGTACTTC.

Turning to this clonotype: A much larger clone lies a single base off, so this may be a read error. The chain employs TRBV20-1 and TRBJ2-1; 7 nucleotides agree with TRBD1. The V gene's germline CDR1 is DFQATT and CDR2 SNEGSKA (reference sequence). CDR3 size: 17 residues. In nucleotides, the CDR3 is TGCTGTGCCGAGGGGGCCGACAGGGCTTACTTCTACAATGAGCAGTTCTTC. Translation gives CCAEGADRAYFYNEQFF.

This clonotype was recorded a few times. A much larger clone differs from this one at a single base, so this may be a read error. The chain couples TRBV20-1 to TRBJ1-1; TRBD1 is a possible D gene (6 bases). Germline V CDR1 and CDR2: DFQATT, SNEGSKA (reference sequence). This CDR3 spans 11 amino acids. V was shortened by 3 bases and J by 4 bases, with 6 bases between the two germline ends. CDR3 DNA sequence: TGCAGTGCTAGCAGGGGCACTGAAGCTTTCTTT. Protein: CSASRGTEAFF.

This clonotype came up many times. The chain carries TRBV28 and TRBJ2-7; TRBD2 might be the D (5 bases). Germline assignment: CDR1 MDHEN and CDR2 SYDVKM. The CDR3 contains 18 residues. Trimming removed 7 bases at V and 3 bases at J, with 28 bases between. The CDR3 reads CASTVNPAGRRSNYEQYF. DNA for the CDR3: TGTGCCAGCACCGTCAACCCGGCGGGCAGAAGAAGCAACTACGAGCAGTACTTC.

This clonotype was seen ten or more times. The chain recombines TRBV3-1 with TRBJ2-3, with a tentative D call TRBD2 (6 bases). CDR3 length equals 15 residues. The V gene lost 1 base and the J gene lost 5 bases, with 13 bases spanning the gap. Germline values: CDR1 LGHDT, CDR2 YNNKEL (reference sequence). DNA of the CDR3: TGTGCCAGCAGCCAAGGGGCTAGCGAGGGAGATACGCAGTATTTT. Encoded protein: CASSQGASEGDTQYF.

This clonotype was found many times. The rearrangement joins TRBV7-2 to TRBJ1-2; D is ambiguous. Germline V lookup: CDR1 SGHTA, CDR2 FQGNSA. Trimming took 2 bases from V and 3 from J, leaving 7 bases between them. This CDR3 contains 13 residues. CDR3 nucleotides: TGTGCCAGCAGCTTAATGGTGGACTATGGCTACACCTTC. Translating it yields CASSLMVDYGYTF.

The chain is built from TRBV5-1 and TRBJ1-1; perhaps TRBD1 as D (5 bases). Germline-derived CDR1 and CDR2 are SGHRS and YFSETQ. The germline V and J ends were trimmed by 0 bases and 1 base, with 13 bases remaining between them. The CDR3 consists of 16 residues. The CDR3 sequence is CASSLAKSGQNTEAFF. The CDR3, as DNA: TGCGCCAGCAGCTTGGCCAAGTCGGGGCAGAACACTGAAGCTTTCTTT.

V and J are TRBV3-1 and TRBJ2-4; 12 positions match TRBD2. Germline V lookup: CDR1 LGHDT, CDR2 YNNKEL (reference sequence). This CDR3 contains 17 residues. The V segment lost 5 bases and the J segment 3 bases; nucleotides outside the gene matches: 8. The CDR3 protein is CASSARLAGVYKNIQYF. DNA for the CDR3: TGTGCCAGCAGCGCCAGACTAGCGGGAGTATACAAAAACATTCAGTACTTC.